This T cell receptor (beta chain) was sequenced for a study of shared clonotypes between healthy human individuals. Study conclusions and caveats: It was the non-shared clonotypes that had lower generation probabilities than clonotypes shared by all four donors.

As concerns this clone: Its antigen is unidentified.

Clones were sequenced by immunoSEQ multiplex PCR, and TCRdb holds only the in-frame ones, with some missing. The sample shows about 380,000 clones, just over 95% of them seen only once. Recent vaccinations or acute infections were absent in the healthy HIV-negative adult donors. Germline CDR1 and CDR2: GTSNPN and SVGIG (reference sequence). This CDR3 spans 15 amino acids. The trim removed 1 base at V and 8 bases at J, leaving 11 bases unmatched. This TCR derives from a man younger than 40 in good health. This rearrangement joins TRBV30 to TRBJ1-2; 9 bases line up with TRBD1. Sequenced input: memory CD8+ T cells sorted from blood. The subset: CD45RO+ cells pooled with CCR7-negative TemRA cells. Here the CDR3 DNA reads TGTGCCTGGAGTGGAGAAGTTGACAGGGGGGACGGCTACACCTTC. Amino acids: CAWSGEVDRGDGYTF.